Sequencing of this TCR beta chain was carried out in a study of spatial heterogeneity in lung cancer. Notes on the study in general: Tumoral mutation counts were tracked by counts of expanded intratumoral alpha and beta TCRs.

The CDR3 covers 19 residues. Germline lookup yields CDR1 MNHNY and CDR2 SVGAGI (reference sequence). The V and J ends lost 0 bases and 0 bases respectively, with 18 bases between them. Each CDR3 protein is one row after TCRdb ran MiXCR on the 5' RACE reads. The sample contains under 13,000 distinct CDR3 sequences, about 8% of which appear only once. The time point here: sample taken at primary tumor resection. This clonotype was recorded many times. Its antigen is unidentified. Because the library targeted alpha chains, this beta chain is an off-target read whose size means little. The chain uses TRBV6-6 and TRBJ1-5; D remains unclear. The receptor comes from a female donor with early-stage non-small cell lung cancer. The sequencing here drew on lung tumor tissue, taken at surgery. CDR3: CASSYSAGPATFSNQPQHF. The CDR3 DNA sequence: TGTGCCAGCAGTTACTCGGCAGGCCCTGCAACCTTTAGCAATCAGCCCCAGCATTTT.